The clone carrying this T cell receptor (beta chain) has only a few counts. Original handling: Scientists estimated how many nucleated cells there were by amplifying reference gene primers. Produced via immunoSEQ multiplex PCR; TCRdb's table is partial and in-frame only. V, J and clone size reflect that table, while D and trimming were determined from the DNA. The table lists about 97,000 clones, approximately 78% of them singletons. Germline V gene sequence: CDR1 SGHRS, CDR2 YFSETQ. V gave up 3 bases and J gave up 7 bases, with 13 bases separating them. The CDR3 has 14 residues. These data come from a study of blood T cell repertoires in COVID-19. Overall study: PBMCs, B-cell-depleted T cells, or T cells provided the cDNA or gDNA that made up the material.

V gene TRBV5-1 combines with J gene TRBJ1-4, with D perhaps TRBD1 (5 bases). This TCR derives from a man aged 55 to 69 with active or convalescent COVID-19. Material: peripheral blood. The CDR3 spells CASSWRDVGEKLFF. CDR3 sequence (DNA): TGCGCCAGCAGCTGGCGGGACGTCGGTGAAAAACTGTTTTTT. Filled out from reference TRBV5-1 and TRBJ1-4, the complete variable domain reads KAGVTQTPRYLIKTRGQQVTLSCSPISGHRSVSWYQQTPGQGLQFLFEYFSETQRNKGNFPGRFSGRQFSNSRSEMNVSTLELGDSALYLCASSWRDVGEKLFFGSGTQLSVL.